This T cell receptor beta chain was identified during a study of human T cells and chemical hapten exposure. Stated time point: pre-sensitization, week 0. As to treatment: therapeutic diphenylcyclopropenone sensitization with weekly scalp DPC. Authors' processing steps: The number of TCRs in each sample had a median of approximately 90,000 and spanned about 23,224 to 690,600. TCRdb re-analysed the RACE reads in MiXCR, keeping a single row per CDR3 protein. Clone size and V and J calls follow TCRdb, not the original study. Among about 260,000 distinct CDR3 sequences listed, about 8.6% were seen once. Trimming cost V 0 bases and J 8 bases, with 17 bases left between them. The CDR3 consists of 16 residues. The germline V gene has CDR1 DFQATT and CDR2 SNEGSKA (reference sequence).

Sequenced here: whole blood, sampled in connection with sensitization to the hapten diphenylcyclopropenone (DPC). The chain links TRBV20-1 to TRBJ1-6, with D unresolved. The TCR sequence derives from a woman in her forties with alopecia areata. Some clones in this sample may be carry-over from other donors' samples. The CDR3 sequence is CSARDRRVGGYSPLHF. Written as DNA, the CDR3 is TGCAGTGCTAGAGATCGCCGGGTTGGAGGATATTCACCCCTCCACTTT.